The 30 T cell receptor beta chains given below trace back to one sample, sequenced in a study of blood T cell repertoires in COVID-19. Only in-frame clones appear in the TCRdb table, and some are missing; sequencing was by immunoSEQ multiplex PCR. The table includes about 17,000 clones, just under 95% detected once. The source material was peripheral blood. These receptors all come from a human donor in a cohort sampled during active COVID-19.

The CDR3 DNA reads as TGTGCCAGTCTTAACGGACAGGTGAAGGGCACCGGGGAGCTGTTTTTT. It is translated as CASLNGQVKGTGELFF. V is TRBV19 and J is TRBJ2-2; TRBD1 aligns across 7 bases. J gave up 4 bases and V 8 bases, and 13 bases lay outside the gene matches. The CDR3 is made up of 16 amino acids. Germline V gene lookup returns CDR1 LNHDA and CDR2 SQIVND (reference sequence).

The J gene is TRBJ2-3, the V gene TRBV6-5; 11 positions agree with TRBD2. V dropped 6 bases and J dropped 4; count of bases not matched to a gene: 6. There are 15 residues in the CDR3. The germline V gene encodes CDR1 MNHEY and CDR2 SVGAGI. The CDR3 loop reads CASRPFSGGADTQYF. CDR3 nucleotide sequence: TGTGCCAGCAGGCCCTTTAGCGGGGGGGCAGATACGCAGTATTTT.

CDR3 nucleotides: TGTGCCTGTAACCGGGAGAGCTCCTACGAGCAGTACTTC. It yields the protein CACNRESSYEQYF. The chain joins TRBV30 to TRBJ2-7; perhaps TRBD2 as D (6 bases). Germline CDR1 GTSNPN, CDR2 SVGIG (reference sequence). This CDR3 contains 13 residues. V shed 6 bases and J shed 0 bases, with 12 bases lying between them.

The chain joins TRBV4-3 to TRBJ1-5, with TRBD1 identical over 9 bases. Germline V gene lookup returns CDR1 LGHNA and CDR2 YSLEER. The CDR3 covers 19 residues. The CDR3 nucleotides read TGCGCTAATCGAGAAGGGGGGACAGGGCCCTCGGGACTTAATCAGCCCCAGCATTTT. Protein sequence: CANREGGTGPSGLNQPQHF.

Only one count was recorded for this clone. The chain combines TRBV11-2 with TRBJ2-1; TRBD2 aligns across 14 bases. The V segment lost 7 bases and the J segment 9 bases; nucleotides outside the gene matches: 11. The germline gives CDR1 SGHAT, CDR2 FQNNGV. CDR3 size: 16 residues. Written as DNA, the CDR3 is TGTGCCAGCACCACTAATAGGGGACTAGCGGGAGTTGAGCAGTTCTTC. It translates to CASTTNRGLAGVEQFF.

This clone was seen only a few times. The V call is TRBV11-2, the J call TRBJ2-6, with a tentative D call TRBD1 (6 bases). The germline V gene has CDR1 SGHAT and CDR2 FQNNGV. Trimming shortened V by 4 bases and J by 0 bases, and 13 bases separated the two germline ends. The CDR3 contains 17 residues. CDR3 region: CASSSLKGVSGANVLTF. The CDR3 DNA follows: TGTGCCAGCAGCTCCTTAAAGGGGGTCTCTGGGGCCAACGTCCTGACTTTC.

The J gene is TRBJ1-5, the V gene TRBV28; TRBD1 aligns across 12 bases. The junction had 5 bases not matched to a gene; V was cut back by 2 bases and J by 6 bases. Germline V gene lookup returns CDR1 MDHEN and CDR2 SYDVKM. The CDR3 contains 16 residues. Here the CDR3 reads CASSLVGQGAGQPQHF. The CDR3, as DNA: TGTGCCAGCAGTTTAGTGGGACAGGGGGCTGGTCAGCCCCAGCATTTT.

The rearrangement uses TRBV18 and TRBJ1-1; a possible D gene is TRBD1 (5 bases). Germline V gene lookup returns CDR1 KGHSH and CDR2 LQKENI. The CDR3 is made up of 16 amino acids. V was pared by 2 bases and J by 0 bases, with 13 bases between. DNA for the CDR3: TGTGCCAGCTCACCATACGATACAGGAATGAACACTGAAGCTTTCTTT. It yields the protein CASSPYDTGMNTEAFF.

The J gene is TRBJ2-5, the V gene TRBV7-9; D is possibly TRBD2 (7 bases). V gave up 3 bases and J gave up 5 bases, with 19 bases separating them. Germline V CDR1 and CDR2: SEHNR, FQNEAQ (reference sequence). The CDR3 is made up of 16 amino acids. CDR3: CASSLGGRSITETQYF. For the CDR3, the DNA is TGTGCCAGCAGCTTGGGGGGGCGATCTATTACGGAGACCCAGTACTTC.

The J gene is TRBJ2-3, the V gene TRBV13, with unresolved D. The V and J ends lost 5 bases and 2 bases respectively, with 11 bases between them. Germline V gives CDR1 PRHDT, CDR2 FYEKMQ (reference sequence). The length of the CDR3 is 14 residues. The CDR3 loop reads CASSVNPSTDTQYF. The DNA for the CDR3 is TGTGCCAGCAGCGTAAATCCCTCCACAGATACGCAGTATTTT. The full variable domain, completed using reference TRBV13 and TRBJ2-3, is AAGVIQSPRHLIKEKRETATLKCYPIPRHDTVYWYQQGPGQDPQFLISFYEKMQSDKGSIPDRFSAQQFSDYHSELNMSSLELGDSALYFCASSVNPSTDTQYFGPGTRLTVL.

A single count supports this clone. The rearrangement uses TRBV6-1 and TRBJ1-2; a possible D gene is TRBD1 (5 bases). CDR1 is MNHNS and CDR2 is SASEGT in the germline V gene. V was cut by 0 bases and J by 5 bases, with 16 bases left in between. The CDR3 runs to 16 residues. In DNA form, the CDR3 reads TGTGCCAGCAGTGAAGCGAAACAGGCGACCACTTATGGCTACACCTTC. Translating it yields CASSEAKQATTYGYTF.

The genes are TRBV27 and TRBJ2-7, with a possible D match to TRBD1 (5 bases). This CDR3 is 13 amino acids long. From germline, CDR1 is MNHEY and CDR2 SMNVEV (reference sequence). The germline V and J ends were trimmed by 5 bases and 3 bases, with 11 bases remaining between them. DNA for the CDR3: TGTGCCAGCAGTGTACAGGTTTACTACGAGCAGTACTTC. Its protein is CASSVQVYYEQYF.

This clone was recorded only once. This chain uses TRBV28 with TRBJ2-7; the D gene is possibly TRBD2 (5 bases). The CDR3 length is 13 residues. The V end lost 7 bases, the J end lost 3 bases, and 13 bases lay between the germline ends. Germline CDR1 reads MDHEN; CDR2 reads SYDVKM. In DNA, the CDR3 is TGTGCCAGCAACCCACTCGGGGACTACGAGCAGTACTTC. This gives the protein CASNPLGDYEQYF.

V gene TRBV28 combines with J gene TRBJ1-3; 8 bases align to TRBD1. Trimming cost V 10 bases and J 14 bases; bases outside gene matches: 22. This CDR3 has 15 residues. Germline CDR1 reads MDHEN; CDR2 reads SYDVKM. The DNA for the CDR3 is TGTGCCACCTGGGACAGGATGAAATCGACACCCTCGTTATATTTT. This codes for CATWDRMKSTPSLYF.

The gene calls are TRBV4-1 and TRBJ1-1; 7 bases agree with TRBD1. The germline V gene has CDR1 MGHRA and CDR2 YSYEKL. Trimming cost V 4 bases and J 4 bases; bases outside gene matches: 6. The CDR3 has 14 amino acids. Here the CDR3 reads CASSRQGGSTEAFF. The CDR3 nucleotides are TGCGCCAGCAGCCGACAGGGAGGAAGCACTGAAGCTTTCTTT.

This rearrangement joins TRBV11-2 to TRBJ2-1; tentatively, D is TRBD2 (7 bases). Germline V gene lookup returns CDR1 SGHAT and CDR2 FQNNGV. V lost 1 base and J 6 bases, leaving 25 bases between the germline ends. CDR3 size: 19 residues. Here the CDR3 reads CASSLARMTRGGGFNEQFF. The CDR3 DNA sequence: TGTGCCAGCAGCTTAGCGCGAATGACGCGGGGAGGGGGTTTCAATGAGCAGTTCTTC. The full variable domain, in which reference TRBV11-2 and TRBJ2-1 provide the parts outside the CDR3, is EAGVAQSPRYKIIEKRQSVAFWCNPISGHATLYWYQQILGQGPKLLIQFQNNGVVDDSQLPKDRFSAERLKGVDSTLKIQPAKLEDSAVYLCASSLARMTRGGGFNEQFFGPGTRLTVL.

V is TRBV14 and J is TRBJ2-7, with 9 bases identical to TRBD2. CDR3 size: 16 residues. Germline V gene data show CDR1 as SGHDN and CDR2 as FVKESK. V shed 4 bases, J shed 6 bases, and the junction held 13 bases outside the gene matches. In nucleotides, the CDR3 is TGTGCCAGCAGCCCGATTCTAGCGGGAAATCGTGGCGAGCAGTACTTC. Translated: CASSPILAGNRGEQYF.

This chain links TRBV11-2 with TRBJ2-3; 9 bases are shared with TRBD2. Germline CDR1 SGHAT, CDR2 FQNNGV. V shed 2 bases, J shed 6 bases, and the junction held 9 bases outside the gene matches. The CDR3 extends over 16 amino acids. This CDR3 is CASSLYQRGARDTQYF. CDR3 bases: TGTGCCAGCAGCTTATATCAGCGGGGGGCACGCGATACGCAGTATTTT.

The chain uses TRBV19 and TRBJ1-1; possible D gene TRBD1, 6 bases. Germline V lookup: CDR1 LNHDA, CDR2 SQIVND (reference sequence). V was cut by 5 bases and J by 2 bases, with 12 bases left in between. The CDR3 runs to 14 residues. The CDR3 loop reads CASSPHRVNTEAFF. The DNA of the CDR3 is TGTGCCAGTAGTCCTCACAGGGTTAACACTGAAGCTTTCTTT. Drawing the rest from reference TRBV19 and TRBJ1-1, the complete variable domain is DGGITQSPKYLFRKEGQNVTLSCEQNLNHDAMYWYRQDPGQGLRLIYYSQIVNDFQKGDIAEGYSVSREKKESFPLTVTSAQKNPTAFYLCASSPHRVNTEAFFGQGTRLTVV.

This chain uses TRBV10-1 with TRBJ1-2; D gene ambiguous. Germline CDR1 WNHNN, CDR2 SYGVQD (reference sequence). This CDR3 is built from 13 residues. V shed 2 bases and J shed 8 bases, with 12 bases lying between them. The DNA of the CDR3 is TGCGCCAGCAGTGAGAACCGGGGAGGAGGCTACACCTTC. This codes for CASSENRGGGYTF.

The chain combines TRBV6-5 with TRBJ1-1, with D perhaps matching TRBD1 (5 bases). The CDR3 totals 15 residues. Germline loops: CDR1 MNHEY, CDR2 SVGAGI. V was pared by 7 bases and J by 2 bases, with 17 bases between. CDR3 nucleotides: TGTGCCAGCACTTCTTCGGGACTTTTTAACACTGAAGCTTTCTTT. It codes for CASTSSGLFNTEAFF.

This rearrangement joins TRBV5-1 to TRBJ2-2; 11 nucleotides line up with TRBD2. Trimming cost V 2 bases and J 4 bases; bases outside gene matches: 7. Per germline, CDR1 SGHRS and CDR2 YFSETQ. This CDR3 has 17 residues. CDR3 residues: CASSFSGTSGVTGELFF. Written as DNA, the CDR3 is TGCGCCAGCAGCTTTTCCGGGACTAGCGGCGTCACCGGGGAGCTGTTTTTT.

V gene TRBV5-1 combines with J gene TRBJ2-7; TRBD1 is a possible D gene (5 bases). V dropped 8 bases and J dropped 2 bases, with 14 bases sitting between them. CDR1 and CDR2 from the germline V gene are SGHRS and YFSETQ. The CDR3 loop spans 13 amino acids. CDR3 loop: CASTRAGTYEQYF. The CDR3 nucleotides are TGCGCCAGTACCAGGGCAGGAACCTACGAGCAGTACTTC. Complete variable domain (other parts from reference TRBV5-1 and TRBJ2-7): KAGVTQTPRYLIKTRGQQVTLSCSPISGHRSVSWYQQTPGQGLQFLFEYFSETQRNKGNFPGRFSGRQFSNSRSEMNVSTLELGDSALYLCASTRAGTYEQYFGPGTRLTVT.

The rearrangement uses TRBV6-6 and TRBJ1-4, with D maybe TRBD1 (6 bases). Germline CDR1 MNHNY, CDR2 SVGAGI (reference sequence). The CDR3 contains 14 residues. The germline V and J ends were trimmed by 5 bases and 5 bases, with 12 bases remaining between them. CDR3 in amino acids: CASSTGGQNEKLFF. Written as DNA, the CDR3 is TGTGCCAGCAGTACGGGGGGACAAAATGAAAAACTGTTTTTT.

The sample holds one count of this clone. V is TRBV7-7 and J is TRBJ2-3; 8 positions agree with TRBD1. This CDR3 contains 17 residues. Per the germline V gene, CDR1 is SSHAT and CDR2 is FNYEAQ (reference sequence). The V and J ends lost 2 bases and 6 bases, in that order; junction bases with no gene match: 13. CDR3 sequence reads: CASSLNPQTGAGDTQYF. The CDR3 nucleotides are TGTGCCAGCAGCTTAAACCCCCAGACAGGGGCAGGGGATACGCAGTATTTT.

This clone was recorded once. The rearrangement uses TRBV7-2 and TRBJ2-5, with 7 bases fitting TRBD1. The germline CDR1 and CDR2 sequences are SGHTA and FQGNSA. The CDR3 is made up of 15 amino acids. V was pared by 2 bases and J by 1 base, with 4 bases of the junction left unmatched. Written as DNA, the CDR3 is TGTGCCAGCAGCTTAAGTGGGACAGTCCAAGAGACCCAGTACTTC. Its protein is CASSLSGTVQETQYF.

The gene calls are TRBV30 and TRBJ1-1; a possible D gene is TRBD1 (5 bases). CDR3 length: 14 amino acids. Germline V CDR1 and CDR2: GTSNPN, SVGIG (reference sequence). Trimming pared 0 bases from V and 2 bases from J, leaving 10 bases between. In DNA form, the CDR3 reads TGTGCCTGGAGTGTATGGGGGGTCAACACTGAAGCTTTCTTT. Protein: CAWSVWGVNTEAFF.

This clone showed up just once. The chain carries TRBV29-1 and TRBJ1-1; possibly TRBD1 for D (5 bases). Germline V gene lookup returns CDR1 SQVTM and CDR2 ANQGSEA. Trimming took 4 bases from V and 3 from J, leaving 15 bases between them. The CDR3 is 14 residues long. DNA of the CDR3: TGCAGCGTTGGTTGGGTGGTAGGGGACACTGAAGCTTTCTTT. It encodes CSVGWVVGDTEAFF. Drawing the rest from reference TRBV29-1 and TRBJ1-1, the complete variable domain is SAVISQKPSRDICQRGTSLTIQCQVDSQVTMMFWYRQQPGQSLTLIATANQGSEATYESGFVIDKFPISRPNLTFSTLTVSNMSPEDSSIYLCSVGWVVGDTEAFFGQGTRLTVV.

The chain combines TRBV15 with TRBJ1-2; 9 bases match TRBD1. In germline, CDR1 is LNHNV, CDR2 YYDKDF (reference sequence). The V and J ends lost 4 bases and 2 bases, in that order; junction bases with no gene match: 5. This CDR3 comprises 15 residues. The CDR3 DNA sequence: TGTGCCACCAGCAACCCAGGACAGGGGAACTATGGCTACACCTTC. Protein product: CATSNPGQGNYGYTF.

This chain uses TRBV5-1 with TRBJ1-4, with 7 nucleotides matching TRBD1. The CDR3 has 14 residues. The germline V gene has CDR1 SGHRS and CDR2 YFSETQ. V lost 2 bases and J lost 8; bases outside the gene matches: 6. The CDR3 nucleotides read TGCGCCAGCAGCTTACAGGGGAATCGGGAAAAACTGTTTTTT. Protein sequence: CASSLQGNREKLFF.